Listed here are 26 T cell receptor beta chains from one sample, sequenced in a study of metastatic and nonmetastatic thyroid tumors. TCRdb reanalyzed the PCR reads via MiXCR. The top ten hold around 16% of the sample, which has 15,000 to 20,000 clones, approximately 27% seen once. All patients were untreated before thyroid surgery. Sequencing used tumor tissue. These receptors were taken from a female donor with papillary thyroid cancer or a benign thyroid nodule (not recorded which). Some clones in this sample may be carry-over from other donors' samples.

The gene calls are TRBV4-1 and TRBJ2-7, with D tentatively TRBD1 (5 bases). V was trimmed by 1 base and J by 6 bases, leaving 10 bases between them. Germline V CDR1 and CDR2: MGHRA, YSYEKL. The CDR3 is 13 amino acids. CDR3 in DNA: TGCGCCAGCAGCCAAGTTCAGGGTGCCGAGCAGTACTTC. This encodes CASSQVQGAEQYF.

Sample share makes this clone medium-sized (0.01 to 0.1%). This chain joins TRBV28 and TRBJ1-1, with a possible D match to TRBD1 (6 bases). V shed 7 bases and J shed 10 bases, with 13 bases lying between them. The CDR3 length is 11 residues. Germline CDR1 is MDHEN and CDR2 is SYDVKM. The CDR3 here is CASTLLGAAFF. CDR3 in DNA: TGTGCCAGCACCCTACTGGGGGCAGCTTTCTTT.

A few counts support this clone. The gene calls are TRBV7-2 and TRBJ2-7, with D unclear. V was trimmed by 4 bases and J by 2 bases, leaving 6 bases between them. Germline CDR1 reads SGHTA; CDR2 reads FQGNSA. The CDR3 spans 12 residues. CDR3 protein: CASSSGPYEQYF. CDR3 DNA: TGTGCCAGCAGCTCAGGACCCTACGAGCAGTACTTC.

With regard to this clone: The junction does not match germline at one end; this may be a read error. The chain combines TRBV19 with TRBJ2-7; 7 bases align to TRBD1. Germline V gene lookup returns CDR1 LNHDA and CDR2 SQIVND (reference sequence). The CDR3 is made up of 15 amino acids. CDR3 residues: CASSTGTVSSNEQCF. CDR3 in DNA: TGTGCCAGTAGTACCGGGACAGTCTCTTCCAACGAGCAGTGCTTC.

This clone has ten or more counts. The V call is TRBV11-2, the J call TRBJ2-2; D is possibly TRBD2 (6 bases). CDR1 is SGHAT and CDR2 is FQNNGV in the germline V gene. CDR3 length: 16 residues. Trimming took off 2 bases at V and 9 bases at J, with 19 bases between the two ends. CDR3 nucleotide sequence: TGTGCCAGCAGCTTACTAATGGGCGGGGTCGGCCGGGAGCTGTTTTTT. Amino acids: CASSLLMGGVGRELFF.

A few counts support this clone. V gene TRBV28 combines with J gene TRBJ2-7, with 11 bases matching TRBD2. The V and J ends lost 3 bases and 4 bases, in that order; junction bases with no gene match: 8. CDR1 is MDHEN, CDR2 SYDVKM, per germline. The CDR3 is 16 residues long. Here the CDR3 DNA reads TGTGCCAGCAGTTTTGGCGGACTAGCGGGCGCATACGAGCAGTACTTC. Translated, it gives CASSFGGLAGAYEQYF.

This clone was found many times. A much larger clone sits a single nucleotide away, making a read error possible. The rearrangement joins TRBV5-5 to TRBJ2-7, with TRBD2 identical over 9 bases. Germline V lookup: CDR1 SGHKS, CDR2 YYEKEE (reference sequence). Unmatched junction bases numbered 7, after V lost 1 base and J lost 5 bases. CDR3 length: 15 amino acids. This chain's CDR3 is CASSLIAGEVHEQYF. In DNA, the CDR3 is TGTGCCAGCAGCTTGATAGCGGGAGAAGTCCACGAGCAGTACTTC.

There are a few counts of this clone. The chain employs TRBV6-1 and TRBJ2-7; possibly TRBD2 for D (7 bases). The CDR3 has 15 residues. Trimming shortened V by 6 bases and J by 5 bases, and 20 bases separated the two germline ends. Germline V gene sequence: CDR1 MNHNS, CDR2 SASEGT. In DNA, the CDR3 is TGTGCCAGCAGGGGAGGGCAGGGGAGCGTCCACGAGCAGTACTTC. Translated: CASRGGQGSVHEQYF.

This clone was counted only a few times. The chain employs TRBV6-2 or TRBV6-3 and TRBJ1-2; no clear D. CDR3 length: 13 residues. The germline V gene encodes CDR1 MNHEY and CDR2 SVGEGT. V lost 0 bases and J 11 bases, leaving 13 bases between the germline ends. The CDR3 sequence is CASSYSPFQAYTF. DNA of the CDR3: TGTGCCAGCAGTTACTCCCCTTTCCAGGCTTACACCTTC.

This clone was picked up a small number of times. At the DNA level, this CDR3 is encoded by other sequences in the same sample as well. The J gene is TRBJ2-1, the V gene TRBV3-1, with D perhaps given as TRBD1 or TRBD2 (5 bases each). The CDR3 totals 15 residues. Trimming stripped 4 bases from V and 4 bases from J, with 14 bases between. CDR1 and CDR2 from the germline V gene are LGHDT and YNNKEL (reference sequence). The CDR3 bases are TGTGCCAGCAGCCCTAGCAGAGGGGCATACAATGAGCAGTTCTTC. Its protein product is CASSPSRGAYNEQFF.

The J gene is TRBJ2-5, the V gene TRBV7-2; D not certain. Germline-derived CDR1 and CDR2 are SGHTA and FQGNSA. The germline V and J ends were trimmed by 5 bases and 4 bases, with 17 bases remaining between them. This CDR3 spans 15 amino acids. The CDR3 reads CASSPNPVGSETQYF. The CDR3 DNA is TGTGCCAGCAGCCCAAACCCCGTAGGGTCAGAGACCCAGTACTTC.

By proportion, this clone is medium-sized. This chain uses TRBV24-1 with TRBJ2-7; D may be TRBD1 (6 bases). Trimming stripped 3 bases from V and 7 bases from J, with 12 bases between. Looked up from germline, CDR1 is KGHDR and CDR2 is SFDVKD. This CDR3 spans 13 amino acids. The CDR3 loop reads CATSDPDREEQYF. As DNA, the CDR3 is TGTGCCACCAGTGATCCGGACAGAGAGGAGCAGTACTTC.

This clone appeared once. The chain employs TRBV5-1 and TRBJ1-1; 11 bases are shared with TRBD1. J lost 4 bases, V lost 4 bases, and 6 bases had no gene match. Germline CDR1 reads SGHRS; CDR2 reads YFSETQ. This CDR3 has 15 amino acids. The CDR3 region is CASSARGTGGTEAFF. CDR3 DNA: TGCGCCAGCAGCGCTCGGGGGACAGGGGGCACTGAAGCTTTCTTT. The whole variable domain, filled in from reference TRBV5-1 and TRBJ1-1, reads KAGVTQTPRYLIKTRGQQVTLSCSPISGHRSVSWYQQTPGQGLQFLFEYFSETQRNKGNFPGRFSGRQFSNSRSEMNVSTLELGDSALYLCASSARGTGGTEAFFGQGTRLTVV.

Only a few counts were recorded for this clone. The junction shows a germline mismatch at one end, possibly a read error. The V call is TRBV6-1, the J call TRBJ2-7; 7 positions match TRBD1. Germline V gene data show CDR1 as MNHNS and CDR2 as SASEGT. The CDR3 sequence is 15 residues long. CDR3 DNA: TGTGCCAGCACTCAACAGGGGCGAATCTCCTGCGAGCAGTACTTC. It specifies CASTQQGRISCEQYF.

This clone has at least ten counts. The chain employs TRBV6-1 and TRBJ1-2, with D possibly TRBD1 on 5 matching bases. Germline loops: CDR1 MNHNS, CDR2 SASEGT. CDR3 length: 14 amino acids. V lost 2 bases and J lost 6, with 13 bases in between. CDR3 in DNA: TGTGCCAGCAGTGAATTGGGGACGTCCCATGGCTACACCTTC. This codes for CASSELGTSHGYTF.

The chain carries TRBV12-3 or TRBV12-4 and TRBJ1-1, with D perhaps TRBD1 (6 bases). With 10 bases removed from V and 5 bases from J, the gap between germline ends came to 17 bases. This CDR3 spans 13 amino acids. The CDR3 coding sequence is TGTGCCACCCTAGAACAGGGTGGGACTGAAGCTTTCTTT. Translated: CATLEQGGTEAFF.

The rearrangement joins TRBV12-3 or TRBV12-4 to TRBJ2-1; no clear D. The CDR3 extends over 16 amino acids. V gave up 1 base and J gave up 2 bases, with 12 bases separating them. The CDR3 nucleotides read TGTGCCAGCAGTTTAGTCGGCGGTTTAACCTACAATGAGCAGTTCTTC. Protein product: CASSLVGGLTYNEQFF.

This clone was recorded a few times. The gene calls are TRBV6-1 and TRBJ2-5, with 13 bases identical to TRBD2. V lost 6 bases to trimming and J lost 1 base; unmatched junction nucleotides: 2. Germline-derived CDR1 and CDR2 are MNHNS and SASEGT. This CDR3 is built from 15 residues. The CDR3: CASSGLAGAQETQYF. For the CDR3, the DNA is TGTGCCAGCAGCGGACTAGCGGGAGCCCAAGAGACCCAGTACTTC.

A note on this clone: The junction differs from germline at one of its ends, possibly a read error. The rearrangement links TRBV5-1 to TRBJ2-3, with TRBD2 identical over 15 bases. This CDR3 spans 17 amino acids. Germline CDR1 is SGHRS and CDR2 is YFSETQ. CDR3: CSSSYGTSGRNTHTQYF. The DNA of the CDR3 is TGCTCCAGCAGCTATGGGACTAGCGGGAGGAACACACATACGCAGTATTTT. The complete variable domain, with remaining parts taken from reference TRBV5-1 and TRBJ2-3, reads KAGVTQTPRYLIKTRGQQVTLSCSPISGHRSVSWYQQTPGQGLQFLFEYFSETQRNKGNFPGRFSGRQFSNSRSEMNVSTLELGDSALYLCSSSYGTSGRNTHTQYFGPGTRLTVL.

This clone came up a few times. The chain combines TRBV6-1 with TRBJ1-5; D uncertain. V lost 10 bases and J 3 bases, leaving 13 bases between the germline ends. CDR3 length equals 13 residues. Germline V CDR1 and CDR2: MNHNS, SASEGT. The CDR3 nucleotides read TGTGCCAACAGCGCCCAAAACAATCAGCCCCAGCATTTT. Translated, it gives CANSAQNNQPQHF.

The V and J genes are TRBV6-4 and TRBJ1-6; 8 positions match TRBD1. V shed 2 bases and J 9 bases; nucleotides not matched to a gene: 6. Germline CDR1 reads MRHNA; CDR2 reads SNTAGT. The CDR3 runs to 15 residues. The CDR3 DNA reads as TGTGCCAGCAGTGACAAGGCAGGGGGCTTTTCACCCCTCCACTTT. Translating gives CASSDKAGGFSPLHF.

Regarding this clone: One end of the junction varies from germline; a read error may be responsible. This chain uses TRBV20-1 with TRBJ2-2; TRBD1 matches at 7 bases. The CDR3 extends over 14 amino acids. CDR1 DFQATT and CDR2 SNEGSKA come from the germline V gene (reference sequence). The CDR3 DNA reads TGCAGTGCTGAAGACAGGGCGACCACCGTGGAGCTGTTTTTT. Its translation is CSAEDRATTVELFF.

This clone qualifies as medium-sized. The chain employs TRBV6-5 and TRBJ1-6, with unresolved D. The CDR3 covers 14 residues. V shed 2 bases and J shed 10 bases, with 12 bases lying between them. In germline, CDR1 is MNHEY, CDR2 SVGAGI. The CDR3 loop reads CASSYRDIVSPLHF. In nucleotides, the CDR3 is TGTGCCAGCAGTTACAGAGACATCGTGTCACCCCTCCACTTT.

The chain uses TRBV4-2 and TRBJ2-1, with 11 bases aligning to TRBD2. The junction had 1 base not matched to a gene; V was cut back by 0 bases and J by 3 bases. The CDR3 has 16 residues. The germline V gene encodes CDR1 LGHNA and CDR2 YNFKEQ. This CDR3 is CASSQDTSGSYNEQFF. CDR3 coding DNA: TGTGCCAGCAGCCAAGATACTAGCGGGAGCTACAATGAGCAGTTCTTC.

This clone is medium-sized by share. V is TRBV19 and J is TRBJ1-3, with unresolved D. The ends were cut back, 8 bases at V and 4 bases at J, with 12 bases in the middle. The CDR3 extends over 13 amino acids. CDR1 LNHDA and CDR2 SQIVND come from the germline V gene (reference sequence). The CDR3 sequence is CASEDLSGNTIYF. As DNA, the CDR3 is TGTGCCAGTGAGGACTTGTCAGGAAACACCATATATTTT.

V is TRBV20-1 and J is TRBJ1-2; D remains ambiguous. This CDR3 spans 13 amino acids. V lost 2 bases and J lost 7, with 14 bases in between. CDR1 is DFQATT, CDR2 SNEGSKA, per germline (reference sequence). The CDR3 coding sequence is TGCAGTGCTAGAAAAGGGCCCGAGGCTGGCTACACCTTC. The encoded protein is CSARKGPEAGYTF.